The present T cell receptor beta chain was sequenced within a study of CD8 T cells in Susac syndrome. Study-wide results and limits: As the study acknowledged, the number of individuals in its TCR sequencing and HLA analysis was relatively small.

An amount of RNA that ranged from roughly 0.45 to 1 ug was reverse transcribed with random hexamers. By means of immunoSEQ multiplex PCR, TCR beta CDR3 spanning 54 Vbeta and 13 Jbeta underwent amplification. MiXCR, run by TCRdb on the immunoSEQ multiplex PCR reads, gives a single entry per CDR3 protein. The sample has approximately 300,000 distinct CDR3 sequences; approximately 85% are singletons. In regard to this clonotype: The antigen is undetermined.

This CDR3 spans 15 amino acids. Looked up from germline, CDR1 is DFQATT and CDR2 is SNEGSKA (reference sequence). Trimming left V 6 bases short and J 4 bases short, with 19 bases between. This clonotype was obtained from a human donor with multiple sclerosis. V gene TRBV20-1 combines with J gene TRBJ1-3; D might be TRBD1 (6 bases). The source material was CD8+ T cells from PBMCs. The CDR3 loop is CSAQLVDRMGNTIYF. The CDR3 bases are TGCAGTGCCCAGCTCGTAGACAGGATGGGAAACACCATATATTTT.